A single count supports the clone carrying this TCR beta chain. This entry comes from a study of CD8 T cells in Susac syndrome. Background on the study: Patients with Susac syndrome, at blood draw, were therapy-naive, on corticosteroids, or on intravenous immunoglobulin alone.

The length of the CDR3 is 14 residues. V was clipped by 5 bases and J by 3 bases; unmatched bases: 4. Germline CDR1 LNHNV, CDR2 YYDKDF (reference sequence). RNA amounts of 0.5 to 1 ug underwent reverse transcription with random hexamers. TCRdb reanalysed the immunoSEQ multiplex PCR reads using MiXCR and keeps one entry per CDR3 protein. This table has some 94,000 distinct CDR3 sequences, roughly 94% appearing once. The receptor was isolated from a human donor with Susac syndrome. This chain connects TRBV15 to TRBJ2-5, with TRBD2 identical over 9 bases. Sequencing was done on a sample of CD4+ T cells from PBMCs. CDR3 in DNA: TGTGCCACCAGCCGCCGCGGGGGGGAAGAGACCCAGTACTTC. Translating gives CATSRRGGEETQYF.